This passage covers 25 T cell receptor beta chains from one sample sequenced in a study of cytomegalovirus exposure and HLA in healthy donors. PCR employed 60 Vbeta and 13 Jbeta primers. Assay: immunoSEQ multiplex PCR; the TCRdb copy retains only in-frame clones and omits some. In the table there are under 150,000 clones, under 70% of which are singletons. Sequencing was done on a sample of PBMCs. The source of these receptors is a man aged 18 to 29 in good health and CMV-seropositive.

This chain links TRBV5-1 with TRBJ1-2; D is undetermined. CDR3 length equals 15 residues. Trimming cost V 0 bases and J 8 bases, with 17 bases left between them. CDR1 and CDR2 (germline): SGHRS, YFSETQ. The CDR3 coding sequence is TGCGCCAGCAGCTTGGCATATCGGCGGCCCCCGGGCTACACCTTC. It translates to CASSLAYRRPPGYTF.

The chain has TRBV7-2 and TRBJ1-6, with 7 bases identical to TRBD1. The germline V gene has CDR1 SGHTA and CDR2 FQGNSA. The CDR3 covers 18 residues. The J segment lost 6 bases and the V segment lost 5 bases, leaving 16 bases of the junction unmatched. The CDR3 spells CASSQRPQETGINSPLHF. CDR3 bases: TGTGCCAGCAGCCAACGCCCACAGGAGACAGGGATTAATTCACCCCTCCACTTT.

This clone has more than one count but fewer than ten. Other DNA sequences from this sample encode an identical CDR3 as well. This rearrangement joins TRBV5-1 to TRBJ1-2; 7 bases are shared with TRBD1. The CDR3 is 15 residues long. CDR1 is SGHRS and CDR2 is YFSETQ in the germline V gene. V shed 4 bases and J 8 bases; nucleotides not matched to a gene: 14. The CDR3 bases are TGCGCCAGCAGCCCGGGGACAGTAGGAGGAATCGGCTACACCTTC. Amino acids: CASSPGTVGGIGYTF.

Regarding this clone: Its ends do not fully match the called genes, so a read error is possible. The chain carries TRBV7-9 and TRBJ2-7; no definite D call. The CDR3 is made up of 12 amino acids. Germline CDR1 reads SEHNR; CDR2 reads FQNEAQ (reference sequence). The CDR3 here is CSSSLSAYEQYF. In DNA form, the CDR3 reads TGTTCCAGCAGCTTATCGGCCTACGAGCAGTACTTC. Looking up the rest from reference TRBV7-9 and TRBJ2-7 gives the full variable domain: DTGVSQNPRHKITKRGQNVTFRCDPISEHNRLYWYRQTLGQGPEFLTYFQNEAQLEKSRLLSDRFSAERPKGSFSTLEIQRTEQGDSAMYLCSSSLSAYEQYFGPGTRLTVT.

The chain recombines TRBV25-1 with TRBJ2-7; 9 bases are a match to TRBD2. Looked up from germline, CDR1 is MGHDK and CDR2 is SYGVNS. The CDR3 covers 16 residues. V lost 1 base, J lost 1 base, and 5 bases stayed unmatched. The CDR3 here is CASSESGTSSSYEQYF. Written as DNA, the CDR3 is TGTGCCAGCAGTGAATCTGGGACTAGCTCTTCCTACGAGCAGTACTTC.

The chain employs TRBV2 and TRBJ1-6, with TRBD1 as a possible D gene (5 bases). Looked up from germline, CDR1 is SNHLY and CDR2 is FYNNEI. The CDR3 sequence is 17 residues long. V gave up 7 bases and J gave up 6 bases, with 22 bases separating them. This CDR3 reads CASIQGGGSLFNSPLHF. CDR3 bases: TGTGCCAGCATCCAGGGTGGGGGGTCCCTTTTTAATTCACCCCTCCACTTT.

The chain couples TRBV28 to TRBJ2-3; D may be TRBD1 (6 bases). V lost 4 bases to trimming and J lost 4 bases, with 15 bases between them. Germline V gene data show CDR1 as MDHEN and CDR2 as SYDVKM. The length of the CDR3 is 15 residues. The CDR3 region has the DNA TGTGCCAGCAGTTCCTACAGGGACCCTCCAGATACGCAGTATTTT. This translates into CASSSYRDPPDTQYF.

This clone has a handful of counts. The chain is built from TRBV7-9 and TRBJ1-1, with D hard to call. The CDR3 covers 12 residues. CDR1 and CDR2 from the germline V gene are SEHNR and FQNEAQ (reference sequence). Trimming removed 8 bases from V and 6 bases from J, with 13 bases in between. The CDR3 is CASDQNSAEAFF. CDR3 coding DNA: TGTGCCAGCGATCAGAACAGTGCTGAAGCTTTCTTT.

This clone was seen a handful of times. V and J are TRBV7-9 and TRBJ1-1; TRBD1 agrees at 7 bases. Trimming took 5 bases from V and 4 from J; bases not matched to a gene: 10. This CDR3 is 15 amino acids long. From germline, CDR1 is SEHNR and CDR2 FQNEAQ (reference sequence). The CDR3 protein is CASSVGQRKGTEAFF. In nucleotides, the CDR3 is TGTGCCAGCAGCGTGGGACAGCGAAAGGGCACTGAAGCTTTCTTT.

The chain combines TRBV15 with TRBJ2-7; TRBD2 matches at 9 bases. CDR1 is LNHNV and CDR2 is YYDKDF in the germline V gene (reference sequence). The trim removed 3 bases at V and 7 bases at J, leaving 7 bases unmatched. The CDR3 sequence is 14 residues long. CDR3 nucleotide sequence: TGTGCCACCAGCAGCAGGCTAGCGGGGAAAGAGCAGTACTTC. Translated, it gives CATSSRLAGKEQYF.

The gene calls are TRBV30 and TRBJ1-5; the match to TRBD1 covers 9 bases. The V and J ends lost 5 bases and 3 bases, in that order; junction bases with no gene match: 2. The CDR3 is made up of 13 amino acids. Germline V lookup: CDR1 GTSNPN, CDR2 SVGIG (reference sequence). CDR3 coding DNA: TGTGCCTGGGGACAGGGGAACAATCAGCCCCAGCATTTT. Amino acids: CAWGQGNNQPQHF.

The rearrangement joins TRBV29-1 to TRBJ1-5, with 10 nucleotides matching TRBD1. Germline V gene lookup returns CDR1 SQVTM and CDR2 ANQGSEA. The CDR3 has 15 amino acids. Trimming took 3 bases from V and 2 from J; bases not matched to a gene: 4. This CDR3 is CSVERQGAGNQPQHF. Here the CDR3 DNA reads TGCAGCGTTGAGCGACAGGGGGCCGGCAATCAGCCCCAGCATTTT.

This clone was found once. This chain connects TRBV6-6 to TRBJ2-7; D is possibly TRBD1 or TRBD2 (5 bases each). V was cut by 5 bases and J by 7 bases, with 12 bases left in between. The CDR3 runs to 12 residues. Germline CDR1 is MNHNY and CDR2 is SVGAGI (reference sequence). CDR3 in DNA: TGTGCCAGCAGTGCAGGGCCGGGGGAGCAGTACGTC. Its translation: CASSAGPGEQYV.

V is TRBV30 and J is TRBJ1-4, with D possibly matching TRBD1 (6 bases). The CDR3 extends over 14 amino acids. V gave up 2 bases and J gave up 8 bases, with 15 bases separating them. Germline lookup yields CDR1 GTSNPN and CDR2 SVGIG (reference sequence). CDR3 in amino acids: CAWSLDSSREKLFF. The CDR3 nucleotides read TGTGCCTGGAGTTTGGACAGCTCGAGAGAAAAACTGTTTTTT.

This clone came up a few times. The chain uses TRBV28 and TRBJ1-6; unclear D gene. There are 12 residues in the CDR3. Germline V gene lookup returns CDR1 MDHEN and CDR2 SYDVKM. The V and J ends lost 3 bases and 10 bases respectively, with 7 bases between them. CDR3: CASSFAVSPLHF. The CDR3 bases are TGTGCCAGCAGTTTCGCAGTCTCACCCCTCCACTTT. The full variable domain, its missing parts supplied by reference TRBV28 and TRBJ1-6, is DVKVTQSSRYLVKRTGEKVFLECVQDMDHENMFWYRQDPGLGLRLIYFSYDVKMKEKGDIPEGYSVSREKKERFSLILESASTNQTSMYLCASSFAVSPLHFGNGTRLTVT.

This rearrangement joins TRBV6-1 to TRBJ2-1; 12 nucleotides line up with TRBD2. Germline V gene data show CDR1 as MNHNS and CDR2 as SASEGT. V was pared by 7 bases and J by 11 bases, with 6 bases of the junction left unmatched. The length of the CDR3 is 13 residues. The CDR3, as DNA: TGTGCCAGCAAACTAGCGGGGGGCGCCCAGCAGTTCTTC. Its translation: CASKLAGGAQQFF.

The V call is TRBV19, the J call TRBJ1-5, with D possibly being TRBD1 (5 bases). Looked up from germline, CDR1 is LNHDA and CDR2 is SQIVND (reference sequence). The CDR3 contains 17 residues. Trimming removed 3 bases at V and 0 bases at J, with 15 bases between. The CDR3 sequence is CASSIILGGVSNQPQHF. The DNA for the CDR3 is TGTGCCAGTAGTATTATTCTTGGAGGGGTTAGCAATCAGCCCCAGCATTTT. The whole variable domain, filled in from reference TRBV19 and TRBJ1-5, reads DGGITQSPKYLFRKEGQNVTLSCEQNLNHDAMYWYRQDPGQGLRLIYYSQIVNDFQKGDIAEGYSVSREKKESFPLTVTSAQKNPTAFYLCASSIILGGVSNQPQHFGDGTRLSIL.

The chain uses TRBV11-2 and TRBJ1-1, with no clear D. Trimming pared 5 bases from V and 6 bases from J, leaving 7 bases between. The CDR3 is 11 residues long. Germline CDR1 SGHAT, CDR2 FQNNGV. In DNA, the CDR3 is TGTGCCAGCAGCCTAGCGTCTGAAGCTTTCTTT. The encoded protein is CASSLASEAFF.

The V gene is TRBV12-5, the J gene TRBJ2-7, with D possibly being TRBD1 (6 bases). Trimming cost V 4 bases and J 4 bases, with 23 bases left between them. The V gene's germline CDR1 is LGHNT and CDR2 FRNRAP. The CDR3 spans 17 residues. The CDR3 region is CASGSAGEPSATYEQYV. In nucleotides, the CDR3 is TGTGCTAGTGGTTCGGCAGGGGAGCCTTCTGCGACTTACGAGCAGTACGTC.

The V and J genes are TRBV7-3 and TRBJ2-1; 8 nucleotides align to TRBD2. Per the germline V gene, CDR1 is SGHTA and CDR2 is FQGTGA. V shed 5 bases and J 8 bases; nucleotides not matched to a gene: 8. The CDR3 consists of 14 residues. For the CDR3, the DNA is TGTGCCAGCAGCCTGAACGGGGGGGGCGATGAGCAGTTCTTC. It specifies CASSLNGGGDEQFF.

The chain links TRBV7-9 to TRBJ2-5; 9 nucleotides line up with TRBD1. With 5 bases clipped from V and 5 bases from J, the junction kept 0 bases outside the gene matches. CDR3 length equals 12 residues. CDR1 is SEHNR, CDR2 FQNEAQ, per germline (reference sequence). The CDR3 bases are TGTGCCAGCAGCGGACAGGGGGAGACCCAGTACTTC. It codes for CASSGQGETQYF.

The chain combines TRBV6-6 with TRBJ1-2, with a tentative D call TRBD1 (6 bases). Between the trimmed V and J ends, which lost 4 bases and 8 bases, there was a span of 20 bases. The germline V gene encodes CDR1 MNHNY and CDR2 SVGAGI (reference sequence). This CDR3 region has 15 residues. CDR3 in DNA: TGTGCCAGCAGTTTAACTAGGACAGCACTTGGAGGCTACACCTTC. Translated: CASSLTRTALGGYTF.

As concerns this clone: Within the sample, other DNA sequences also encode this same CDR3. The chain joins TRBV5-1 to TRBJ2-2, with a weak D call TRBD2 (7 bases). Trimming took 0 bases from V and 4 from J, leaving 13 bases between them. Per the germline V gene, CDR1 is SGHRS and CDR2 is YFSETQ. The CDR3 spans 16 residues. CDR3: CASSLVSGGLTGELFF. In DNA form, the CDR3 reads TGCGCCAGCAGCTTGGTGTCCGGGGGGCTCACCGGGGAGCTGTTTTTT. Drawing the rest from reference TRBV5-1 and TRBJ2-2, the complete variable domain is KAGVTQTPRYLIKTRGQQVTLSCSPISGHRSVSWYQQTPGQGLQFLFEYFSETQRNKGNFPGRFSGRQFSNSRSEMNVSTLELGDSALYLCASSLVSGGLTGELFFGEGSRLTVL.

The chain recombines TRBV6-1 with TRBJ2-5; 7 bases agree with TRBD2. This CDR3 region has 15 residues. CDR1 and CDR2 (germline): MNHNS, SASEGT. After removal of 0 bases from V and 5 bases from J, the junction contained 6 bases not matched to a gene. This CDR3 is CASSEAGRGPETQYF. For the CDR3, the DNA is TGTGCCAGCAGTGAAGCGGGGAGGGGACCGGAGACCCAGTACTTC.

The V and J genes are TRBV2 and TRBJ1-5, with D possibly TRBD1 on 6 matching bases. The germline CDR1 and CDR2 sequences are SNHLY and FYNNEI. The CDR3 runs to 16 residues. Trimming removed 6 bases at V and 6 bases at J, with 21 bases between. CDR3: CASSARTGPLGQPQHF. The CDR3 nucleotides are TGTGCCAGCAGCGCTAGAACAGGGCCTCTAGGTCAGCCCCAGCATTTT.